These 29 T cell receptor beta chains were all obtained from the same sample, sequenced in a study of cytomegalovirus exposure and HLA in healthy donors. Primers for the PCR totalled 60 Vbeta and 13 Jbeta. Assay used: immunoSEQ multiplex PCR; TCRdb lists only in-frame clones, some missing. The sample lists roughly 160,000 clones, more than 60% occurring once. The source material was PBMCs. The receptors shown here come from a man in his forties in good health and CMV-seronegative.

The chain has TRBV10-3 and TRBJ2-7; D is undetermined. V lost 2 bases and J lost 6, with 20 bases in between. The length of the CDR3 is 16 residues. CDR1 and CDR2 (germline): ENHRY, SYGVKD. The CDR3 spells CAISELAGSTAGEQYF. CDR3 nucleotide sequence: TGTGCCATCAGTGAGCTCGCCGGATCTACAGCTGGCGAGCAGTACTTC.

The chain recombines TRBV21-1 with TRBJ1-2; the DNA was not used to check the table's D call, TRBD1. TRBV21-1 is noted as a pseudogene. This CDR3 contains 16 residues. This CDR3 is CASSEPYREGNYGYTF. The DNA for the CDR3 is TGTGCCAGCAGCGAACCTTACAGGGAAGGTAACTATGGCTACACCTTC.

This chain joins TRBV5-8 and TRBJ2-2; 13 bases map to TRBD2. CDR3 length equals 15 residues. Germline-derived CDR1 and CDR2 are SGHTS and YDEGEE. V lost 3 bases, J lost 6 bases, and 2 bases stayed unmatched. The CDR3 nucleotides read TGTGCCAGCAGCTCGGGACTAGCGGGGTCCGGGGAGCTGTTTTTT. It codes for CASSSGLAGSGELFF.

This chain joins TRBV2 and TRBJ2-3, with 8 bases matching TRBD2. The V segment lost 2 bases and the J segment 4 bases; nucleotides outside the gene matches: 11. This CDR3 is built from 17 residues. CDR1 and CDR2 (germline): SNHLY, FYNNEI. CDR3 residues: CASSEFDSGVYADTQYF. CDR3 coding DNA: TGTGCCAGCAGTGAATTTGATAGCGGGGTTTACGCAGATACGCAGTATTTT.

The V call is TRBV5-1, the J call TRBJ2-3, with 7 bases fitting TRBD2. Per germline, CDR1 SGHRS and CDR2 YFSETQ. V was pared by 2 bases and J by 3 bases, with 6 bases of the junction left unmatched. The CDR3 totals 15 residues. The CDR3 region has the DNA TGCGCCAGCAGCTTCGACGGGGGGTTTACAGATACGCAGTATTTT. Translating gives CASSFDGGFTDTQYF.

This clone was observed a few times. Sequence at one end of the junction differs from germline and may be a read error. V and J are TRBV28 and TRBJ1-4; possible D gene TRBD1, 5 bases. CDR3 length: 12 amino acids. CDR1 is MDHEN, CDR2 SYDVKM, per germline. The CDR3 loop reads CASRLSGDKLFF. The DNA of the CDR3 is TGTGCCAGCAGGTTATCGGGGGACAAACTGTTTTTT.

This clone was detected only a few times. The genes are TRBV9 and TRBJ2-1; 11 nucleotides line up with TRBD2. The CDR3 runs to 15 residues. Per the germline V gene, CDR1 is SGDLS and CDR2 is YYNGEE. The J segment lost 8 bases and the V segment lost 0 bases, leaving 4 bases of the junction unmatched. The CDR3 DNA is TGTGCCAGCAGCGTAGATGTAGCGGGGGGGCATGAGCAGTTCTTC. Amino acid sequence: CASSVDVAGGHEQFF.

For the CDR3, the DNA is TGTGCCAGCAGGCCTCCGGGATCCTTATATGGCTACACCTTC. Its translation is CASRPPGSLYGYTF. The rearrangement joins TRBV6-5 to TRBJ1-2; D gene ambiguous. Germline CDR1 MNHEY, CDR2 SVGAGI. This CDR3 comprises 14 residues. The germline V and J ends were trimmed by 6 bases and 5 bases, with 16 bases remaining between them.

V gene TRBV7-8 combines with J gene TRBJ2-7; 13 bases align to TRBD2. The CDR3 has 15 residues. Trimming cost V 5 bases and J 2 bases; bases outside gene matches: 3. Per the germline V gene, CDR1 is SGHVS and CDR2 is FQNEAQ. The CDR3 bases are TGTGCCAGCAGCAGACTAGCGGGGGGTGCCTACGAGCAGTACTTC. This translates into CASSRLAGGAYEQYF.

The CDR3 coding sequence is TGCGCCAGCAGCCAAGACGGCACAGATACGCAGTATTTT. Amino acids: CASSQDGTDTQYF. The chain couples TRBV4-3 to TRBJ2-3, with unresolved D. V was pared by 0 bases and J by 1 base, with 2 bases between. This CDR3 is 13 amino acids long. Germline CDR1 and CDR2: LGHNA and YSLEER.

The chain employs TRBV5-6 and TRBJ2-5, with TRBD2 matching over 7 bases. Trimming removed 1 base from V and 5 bases from J; junction bases left unmatched: 8. The CDR3 is made up of 15 amino acids. In germline, CDR1 is SGHDT, CDR2 YYEEEE. CDR3 in DNA: TGTGCCAGCAGCTTGAGCGGACTAGGGAGGGAGACCCAGTACTTC. This codes for CASSLSGLGRETQYF.

The chain joins TRBV5-4 to TRBJ1-1; no definite D call. Per the germline V gene, CDR1 is SGHNT and CDR2 is YYREEE (reference sequence). Trimming stripped 7 bases from V and 4 bases from J, with 14 bases between. The CDR3 length is 13 residues. CDR3 loop: CASGLGGRTEAFF. Written as DNA, the CDR3 is TGTGCCAGCGGCCTCGGAGGGCGCACTGAAGCTTTCTTT.

The chain is built from TRBV19 and TRBJ2-6; D uncertain. The CDR3 extends over 16 amino acids. V was pared by 1 base and J by 0 bases, with 7 bases between. From germline, CDR1 is LNHDA and CDR2 SQIVND (reference sequence). CDR3 DNA sequence: TGTGCCAGTAGTATAGCGGGTGGCTCTGGGGCCAACGTCCTGACTTTC. Its translation is CASSIAGGSGANVLTF.

A single count supports this clone. The chain is built from TRBV7-3 and TRBJ2-5; 11 bases agree with TRBD2. The V and J ends lost 2 bases and 4 bases, in that order; junction bases with no gene match: 3. CDR1 is SGHTA and CDR2 is FQGTGA in the germline V gene. This CDR3 spans 15 amino acids. CDR3 sequence (DNA): TGTGCCAGCAGCTTATACGGGACTAGCGGAGAGACCCAGTACTTC. This sequence encodes CASSLYGTSGETQYF.

The chain couples TRBV6-5 to TRBJ2-1, with a possible D match to TRBD2 (6 bases). The V end was cut by 2 bases, the J end by 8 bases, with 10 bases between. The CDR3 totals 13 residues. Germline V lookup: CDR1 MNHEY, CDR2 SVGAGI. This CDR3 is CASSYGGAHEQFF. CDR3 coding DNA: TGTGCCAGCAGTTACGGCGGGGCCCATGAGCAGTTCTTC.

The rearrangement joins TRBV7-9 to TRBJ1-4; 7 positions match TRBD1. CDR3 size: 14 residues. Germline CDR1 reads SEHNR; CDR2 reads FQNEAQ (reference sequence). The trim removed 3 bases at V and 8 bases at J, leaving 6 bases unmatched. In nucleotides, the CDR3 is TGTGCCAGCAGCTTTGGGACAGACAACGAAAAACTGTTTTTT. It specifies CASSFGTDNEKLFF.

The chain joins TRBV5-4 to TRBJ1-2; D is perhaps TRBD1 (5 bases). Trimming left V 1 base short and J 2 bases short, with 9 bases between. CDR3 length: 14 residues. Germline CDR1 SGHNT, CDR2 YYREEE (reference sequence). The CDR3 loop is CASSLYAGNYGYTF. Written as DNA, the CDR3 is TGTGCCAGCAGCTTGTACGCAGGGAACTATGGCTACACCTTC.

The CDR3 region has the DNA TGTGCCAGCAGCCGGCAGGGGCTCTATGGCTACACCTTC. This gives the protein CASSRQGLYGYTF. The chain carries TRBV14 and TRBJ1-2; tentatively, D is TRBD1 (6 bases). CDR1 and CDR2 from the germline V gene are SGHDN and FVKESK. There are 13 residues in the CDR3. V shed 4 bases and J shed 4 bases, with 10 bases lying between them.

The gene calls are TRBV19 and TRBJ2-3; 11 bases agree with TRBD2. The germline V gene encodes CDR1 LNHDA and CDR2 SQIVND (reference sequence). The CDR3 has 18 residues. V trimming: 5 bases; J trimming: 0 bases; junction bases outside the gene matches: 10. For the CDR3, the DNA is TGTGCCAGTAGTTCCAGACTAGCGGGGTCCTCTAGCACAGATACGCAGTATTTT. Protein sequence: CASSSRLAGSSSTDTQYF. The full variable domain, with the rest looked up from reference TRBV19 and TRBJ2-3, is DGGITQSPKYLFRKEGQNVTLSCEQNLNHDAMYWYRQDPGQGLRLIYYSQIVNDFQKGDIAEGYSVSREKKESFPLTVTSAQKNPTAFYLCASSSRLAGSSSTDTQYFGPGTRLTVL.

The chain uses TRBV9 and TRBJ1-3, with D possibly matching TRBD1 (6 bases). The length of the CDR3 is 17 residues. Trimming took off 0 bases at V and 2 bases at J, with 15 bases between the two ends. Germline CDR1 reads SGDLS; CDR2 reads YYNGEE. CDR3 sequence (DNA): TGTGCCAGCAGCGTAGCTGGTCAGGGGCGGGCTGGAAACACCATATATTTT. Translating gives CASSVAGQGRAGNTIYF.

This clone has only one observation. V gene TRBV7-2 combines with J gene TRBJ2-7; 9 bases are a match to TRBD2. The CDR3 extends over 13 amino acids. V lost 2 bases, J lost 4 bases, and 0 bases stayed unmatched. The germline V gene encodes CDR1 SGHTA and CDR2 FQGNSA. This CDR3 reads CASSLTSGYEQYF. CDR3 DNA: TGTGCCAGCAGCTTAACTAGCGGGTACGAGCAGTACTTC. The whole variable domain, remainder taken from reference TRBV7-2 and TRBJ2-7, is GAGVSQSPSNKVTEKGKDVELRCDPISGHTALYWYRQSLGQGLEFLIYFQGNSAPDKSGLPSDRFSAERTGGSVSTLTIQRTQQEDSAVYLCASSLTSGYEQYFGPGTRLTVT.

The V and J genes are TRBV7-9 and TRBJ2-3, with a tentative D call TRBD1 (6 bases). The germline gives CDR1 SEHNR, CDR2 FQNEAQ (reference sequence). The V end lost 5 bases, the J end lost 1 base, and 16 bases lay between the germline ends. The CDR3 covers 16 residues. The CDR3, as DNA: TGTGCCAGCAGCCCGGTTCTGGACAGCCGCACAGATACGCAGTATTTT. This gives the protein CASSPVLDSRTDTQYF.

This clone was seen only a few times. The chain links TRBV4-2 to TRBJ2-5; TRBD2 is a possible D gene (5 bases). V was trimmed by 0 bases and J by 4 bases, leaving 12 bases between them. This CDR3 contains 15 residues. Germline V lookup: CDR1 LGHNA, CDR2 YNFKEQ. The DNA for the CDR3 is TGTGCCAGCAGCCAAGATCTAGGGAGCGTAGAGACCCAGTACTTC. Translation gives CASSQDLGSVETQYF.

The chain joins TRBV7-6 to TRBJ2-3, with D perhaps TRBD2 (6 bases). This CDR3 spans 15 amino acids. Germline V gene data show CDR1 as SGHVS and CDR2 as FNYEAQ. Trimming removed 3 bases from V and 5 bases from J, with 15 bases in between. The CDR3 DNA reads TGTGCCAGCAGCTTCTTAGCGGAGATGGGAGATACGCAGTATTTT. This gives the protein CASSFLAEMGDTQYF.

This clone came up once. V gene TRBV7-6 combines with J gene TRBJ2-3; weak D call: TRBD1 (6 bases). There are 16 residues in the CDR3. Germline assignment: CDR1 SGHVS and CDR2 FNYEAQ. The V gene lost 3 bases and the J gene lost 6 bases, with 19 bases spanning the gap. CDR3 loop: CASSLTQGPRSDTQYF. CDR3 coding DNA: TGTGCCAGCAGCTTGACACAGGGACCCAGGTCGGATACGCAGTATTTT.

The chain uses TRBV27 and TRBJ2-6; D may be TRBD2 (5 bases). Trimming removed 1 base from V and 1 base from J, with 26 bases in between. Germline V CDR1 and CDR2: MNHEY, SMNVEV (reference sequence). The CDR3 contains 22 residues. The CDR3 DNA is TGTGCCAGCAGTTTATGGGCACTCTCCAGCGGAGGCCGCTCTTCTGGGGCCAACGTCCTGACTTTC. This codes for CASSLWALSSGGRSSGANVLTF.

This chain links TRBV7-9 with TRBJ2-3; 11 nucleotides match TRBD2. Germline V CDR1 and CDR2: SEHNR, FQNEAQ (reference sequence). CDR3 length: 15 amino acids. Losses at the gene ends were 3 bases for V and 3 bases for J; bases not matched to a gene: 2. This CDR3 reads CASSFTSGGTDTQYF. CDR3 sequence (DNA): TGTGCCAGCAGCTTCACTAGCGGGGGAACAGATACGCAGTATTTT.

The chain is built from TRBV29-1 and TRBJ1-1; TRBD1 aligns across 11 bases. Per the germline V gene, CDR1 is SQVTM and CDR2 is ANQGSEA. V shed 2 bases, J shed 1 base, and the junction held 18 bases outside the gene matches. The CDR3 has 20 residues. CDR3 nucleotide sequence: TGCAGCGTTGAATTGGCGGCATTCGGGACAGGGGGATTTTGGAACACTGAAGCTTTCTTT. The encoded protein is CSVELAAFGTGGFWNTEAFF.

This clone came up a few times. A read error may produce the germline difference seen at one junction end. The J gene is TRBJ2-7, the V gene TRBV18; 9 positions agree with TRBD1. In germline, CDR1 is KGHSH, CDR2 LQKENI. The CDR3 has 17 residues. Written as DNA, the CDR3 is TGTGCCAGCTCTCCACTCACAGGGGGCCCTAGCTCCTACGAGCAGTACTTC. Translation: CASSPLTGGPSSYEQYF.